This T cell receptor beta chain came from a study of T cell responses to AZD1222 COVID-19 vaccine (dated by TCRdb to the early 2020s). Study-level background: AZD1222 recipients with second doses at about 4 weeks or about 12 weeks were pooled, because spike-specific TCR depth and breadth did not differ between schedules. Trial participants were enrolled by age into subgroups of 18-55, 56-69 and 70-plus years, and around 150, 28 and 57 TCR-sequenced participants, respectively, were included in these subgroups. A total of around 240 trial participants underwent TCR sequencing, of whom some 200 had received two doses of AZD1222 and about 26 had received two doses of the MenACWY control vaccine. General study outcomes and caveats: Because no day 14 peak-response samples were available, the repertoires could be characterized only after the peak T cell response. Reportedly, close to half of the unique spike-specific TCRs recognized epitopes lying outside the regions that are mutated in the B.1.351 and B.1.1.7 variants. Vaccine-associated CD4 TCRs spanned the whole spike protein, with dominant responses in regions 160-218 and 743-854. After two AZD1222 doses, both the breadth and the depth of spike-specific TCRs were significantly higher than at day 0 and than in MenACWY recipients. Participants were mostly white British and included more females than males, and it was suggested by the authors that clonal diversity may have been underestimated. The 56-69-year group was small, and its depth increase did not reach significance, likely because of low power. Conclusions about previously exposed vaccinees are limited, since just 6 or 7 AZD1222 recipients were seropositive for SARS-CoV-2 at baseline.

This clone occurred a few times. This receptor's antigen is unknown. Base qualities are not at hand, and no much larger clone is one base apart. Explained via the paper, the time point label denotes: baseline before first vaccination. Vaccinee samples were obtained from the UK trials COV001 and COV002, which included a single-blind randomized controlled phase 2/3 trial of AZD1222 (ChAdOx1 nCoV-19) in healthy adults. For TCRbeta chain sequencing, PBMC samples from trial participants were taken at day 0 and at day 28 after the second dose. The germline V gene supplies CDR1 SGDLS and CDR2 YYNGEE. The CDR3 holds 16 amino acids from the cysteine to the phenylalanine. Only the CDR3 DNA is retained, 48 bases long and in frame from the first base. From V the trimming removes 0 bases and from J it removes 6 bases, while the gene matches leave 3 bases of the junction unaccounted for. The CDR3 regions of human TCRbeta chains were analyzed by immunosequencing. The paper's data handling went like this. TCRs in the repertoires were matched against a reference library of SARS-CoV-2-specific TCRs that had been generated with the MIRA antigen-specificity platform. Breadth was defined as the fraction of unique TCRs that were SARS-CoV-2-associated, and depth was defined as the fraction of total T cells that were SARS-CoV-2-associated. Using the MIRA data, each spike-specific TCR was mapped to the spike region that the TCR reacts to and placed in a CD4 or CD8 class. Log10-transformed breadth and depth values were compared by one-way ANOVA with Sidak's multiple comparisons tests. TCRdb stores this immuneACCESS table with in-frame sequences only. Part of the clones is absent; in the studies checked, under half of the shortfall reflects unresolved V genes, and no reason is known for the rest. The V and J calls and clone size are taken from that table; D and trimming were inferred from the DNA. Recorded for this sample are 100,000 or so clones; 70% to 90% of them occurred a single time. The ten largest make up around 2.5% of the sample.

The sample in question was peripheral blood, obtained on day 0 of AZD1222 vaccination. The receptor chain draws on TRBV9 and TRBJ2-2; 12 of the junction bases match TRBD2. The source of this sequence is an adult in good health. The CDR3 reads as follows: CASSVASGRASGELFF. The DNA sequence is given as TGTGCCAGCAGCGTAGCTAGCGGGAGGGCGTCCGGGGAGCTGTTTTTT.